Following are 28 T cell receptor beta chains from one sample sequenced in a study of OX40 agonist ivuxolimab in advanced cancers. Method: immunoSEQ multiplex PCR; TCRdb's copy keeps in-frame clones and lacks some. The repertoire holds about 64,000 clones, with approximately 84% as singletons. The starting material was CD4+ or CD8+ T cells sorted from blood, obtained in a trial of the OX40 agonist ivuxolimab. Receptors originate from an adult with an advanced solid tumor such as melanoma, head and neck, liver or kidney cancer.

The rearrangement uses TRBV7-6 and TRBJ1-4; D gene unclear. V lost 5 bases and J 8 bases, leaving 9 bases between the germline ends. Germline CDR1 is SGHVS and CDR2 is FNYEAQ. This CDR3 is built from 12 residues. DNA of the CDR3: TGTGCCAGCAGCCCCGTGGGGGAAAAACTGTTTTTT. This codes for CASSPVGEKLFF.

This rearrangement joins TRBV4-3 to TRBJ2-5; TRBD2 might be the D (6 bases). The CDR3 has 14 amino acids. Between the trimmed V and J ends, which lost 3 bases and 2 bases, there was a span of 10 bases. Per germline, CDR1 LGHNA and CDR2 YSLEER. In DNA, the CDR3 is TGCGCCAGCAGCCAGTGGGGACTTCAAGAGACCCAGTACTTC. Residues: CASSQWGLQETQYF.

The V gene is TRBV29-1, the J gene TRBJ1-4, with D possibly TRBD1 on 5 matching bases. The germline gives CDR1 SQVTM, CDR2 ANQGSEA. CDR3 length: 12 residues. The ends were cut back, 7 bases at V and 0 bases at J, with 6 bases in the middle. The CDR3 here is CSAQATNEKLFF. DNA for the CDR3: TGCAGCGCACAGGCAACTAATGAAAAACTGTTTTTT.

The chain links TRBV6-5 to TRBJ1-5, with TRBD1 identical over 7 bases. The germline V gene has CDR1 MNHEY and CDR2 SVGAGI. J gave up 7 bases and V 0 bases, and 6 bases lay outside the gene matches. CDR3 length: 15 amino acids. The CDR3 bases are TGTGCCAGCAGTTACTCGAGACAGGGTGGGCAGCCCCAGCATTTT. Amino acids: CASSYSRQGGQPQHF.

The chain has TRBV5-4 and TRBJ2-7; 10 nucleotides match TRBD2. Germline CDR1 and CDR2: SGHNT and YYREEE (reference sequence). The ends lost 0 bases at V and 0 bases at J; junction bases unmatched: 3. The CDR3 loop spans 16 amino acids. The CDR3 region is CASSLARTSGSYEQYF. CDR3 sequence (DNA): TGTGCCAGCAGCTTGGCCCGGACTAGCGGCTCCTACGAGCAGTACTTC.

V is TRBV2 and J is TRBJ2-3, with 7 bases aligning to TRBD1. V was clipped by 7 bases and J by 2 bases; unmatched bases: 9. Germline V gives CDR1 SNHLY, CDR2 FYNNEI. The CDR3 loop spans 15 amino acids. The CDR3 here is CASNPSTGNTDTQYF. CDR3 nucleotides: TGTGCCAGCAATCCCTCGACAGGGAACACAGATACGCAGTATTTT.

This chain joins TRBV10-3 and TRBJ2-1, with 9 positions matching TRBD1. The CDR3 is 16 residues long. J was trimmed by 3 bases and V by 0 bases; bases with no gene match: 3. Germline CDR1 is ENHRY and CDR2 is SYGVKD. Written as DNA, the CDR3 is TGTGCCATCAGTGAGTCCGGGACAGGGCTCTACAATGAGCAGTTCTTC. As protein: CAISESGTGLYNEQFF.

This chain joins TRBV7-8 and TRBJ2-4; 7 positions agree with TRBD1. The CDR3 spans 15 residues. The J segment lost 7 bases and the V segment lost 1 base, leaving 7 bases of the junction unmatched. Germline CDR1 SGHVS, CDR2 FQNEAQ. CDR3 loop: CASSLGGAQGNIQYF. The CDR3 DNA sequence: TGTGCCAGCAGCTTAGGAGGGGCACAGGGGAACATTCAGTACTTC.

V gene TRBV9 combines with J gene TRBJ2-3; D call uncertain. The germline V and J ends were trimmed by 4 bases and 7 bases, with 13 bases remaining between them. Germline CDR1 is SGDLS and CDR2 is YYNGEE. This CDR3 spans 13 amino acids. The CDR3 DNA follows: TGTGCCAGCAGCTTCTCGCAGTTTAATACGCAGTATTTT. It yields the protein CASSFSQFNTQYF.

This clone was counted once. This sequence joins TRBV29-1 and TRBJ2-5, with D maybe TRBD2 (5 bases). Trimming pared 5 bases from V and 5 bases from J, leaving 15 bases between. The CDR3 sequence is 13 residues long. Per germline, CDR1 SQVTM and CDR2 ANQGSEA. CDR3 protein: CSVTPDLWETQYF. The CDR3 DNA is TGCAGCGTTACCCCGGACTTGTGGGAGACCCAGTACTTC.

The chain links TRBV30 to TRBJ1-3; D is undetermined. CDR1 GTSNPN and CDR2 SVGIG come from the germline V gene (reference sequence). Deletions cut 0 bases from V and 8 bases from J, with 8 bases between. CDR3 length equals 12 residues. The chain's CDR3 is CAWSVEGDTIYF. Here the CDR3 DNA reads TGTGCCTGGAGTGTAGAGGGAGACACCATATATTTT. The full variable domain, completed using reference TRBV30 and TRBJ1-3, is SQTIHQWPATLVQPVGSPLSLECTVEGTSNPNLYWYRQAAGRGLQLLFYSVGIGQISSEVPQNLSASRPQDRQFILSSKKLLLSDSGFYLCAWSVEGDTIYFGEGSWLTVV.

The chain recombines TRBV9 with TRBJ2-6, with TRBD1 identical over 7 bases. Germline CDR1 reads SGDLS; CDR2 reads YYNGEE. With V trimmed by 1 base and J by 2 bases, 9 bases remained unmatched. The CDR3 length is 18 residues. DNA for the CDR3: TGTGCCAGCAGCGTATTTCCGGGACAGAACCCTGGGGCCAACGTCCTGACTTTC. This encodes CASSVFPGQNPGANVLTF.

This clone appeared once. The chain is built from TRBV19 and TRBJ2-7; a possible D gene is TRBD2 (5 bases). V lost 4 bases and J 0 bases, leaving 10 bases between the germline ends. Germline lookup yields CDR1 LNHDA and CDR2 SQIVND (reference sequence). The CDR3 consists of 14 residues. The CDR3 region has the DNA TGTGCCAGTAGTACCCTGAGCGGCTCCTACGAGCAGTACTTC. As protein: CASSTLSGSYEQYF.

The genes are TRBV5-1 and TRBJ1-6; D not certain. Germline CDR1 reads SGHRS; CDR2 reads YFSETQ. Trimming removed 4 bases from V and 7 bases from J, with 12 bases in between. The CDR3 totals 14 residues. In DNA form, the CDR3 reads TGCGCCAGCAGCCTCGGATCCTTAAATTCACCCCTCCACTTT. Its translation is CASSLGSLNSPLHF. Supplemented by reference TRBV5-1 and TRBJ1-6, the full variable domain reads KAGVTQTPRYLIKTRGQQVTLSCSPISGHRSVSWYQQTPGQGLQFLFEYFSETQRNKGNFPGRFSGRQFSNSRSEMNVSTLELGDSALYLCASSLGSLNSPLHFGNGTRLTVT.

The chain carries TRBV7-9 and TRBJ1-2, with D tentatively TRBD1 (5 bases). CDR3 length equals 12 residues. The V and J ends lost 8 bases and 8 bases respectively, with 15 bases between them. CDR1 is SEHNR and CDR2 is FQNEAQ in the germline V gene (reference sequence). The CDR3 loop is CASGGEKSGYTF. In nucleotides, the CDR3 is TGTGCCAGCGGGGGGGAGAAAAGCGGCTACACCTTC.

The CDR3: CAWSVLPSMSSYNEQFF. CDR3 nucleotides: TGTGCCTGGAGTGTTCTCCCAAGCATGAGCTCCTACAATGAGCAGTTCTTC. The chain joins TRBV30 to TRBJ2-1; D is ambiguous. Trimming left V 0 bases short and J 0 bases short, with 15 bases between. This CDR3 spans 17 amino acids. In germline, CDR1 is GTSNPN, CDR2 SVGIG (reference sequence).

The genes are TRBV4-3 and TRBJ2-5; D possibly uses TRBD1 or TRBD2 (5 bases each). The CDR3 is made up of 14 amino acids. Germline lookup yields CDR1 LGHNA and CDR2 YSLEER. V lost 1 base, J lost 3 bases, and 9 bases lay in between. The CDR3 spells CASSQVGTEETQYF. CDR3 nucleotides: TGCGCCAGCAGCCAAGTAGGGACGGAAGAGACCCAGTACTTC.

J is TRBJ2-5 and V is TRBV7-6; 8 bases agree with TRBD1. The V gene's germline CDR1 is SGHVS and CDR2 FNYEAQ. After removal of 5 bases from V and 2 bases from J, the junction contained 16 bases not matched to a gene. The CDR3 spans 18 residues. As DNA, the CDR3 is TGTGCCAGCAGCGGGGCGCCGGGACAGGTCCGATCGCAAGAGACCCAGTACTTC. Its protein product is CASSGAPGQVRSQETQYF.

This chain links TRBV19 with TRBJ2-7; possibly TRBD1 for D (6 bases). CDR3 size: 14 residues. Germline V lookup: CDR1 LNHDA, CDR2 SQIVND (reference sequence). V lost 4 bases, J lost 4 bases, and 14 bases lay in between. CDR3 sequence reads: CASSTQGHYYEQYF. The CDR3 DNA reads TGTGCCAGTAGTACGCAGGGACATTATTACGAGCAGTACTTC.

This clone was counted between two and nine times. V and J are TRBV5-8 and TRBJ1-6; perhaps TRBD1 as D (5 bases). Germline CDR1 and CDR2: SGHTS and YDEGEE. The CDR3 extends over 12 amino acids. V lost 1 base, J lost 10 bases, and 6 bases lay in between. This CDR3 reads CASSLWDSPLHF. The CDR3, as DNA: TGTGCCAGCAGCTTGTGGGACTCACCCCTCCACTTT. Full variable domain (missing parts from reference TRBV5-8 and TRBJ1-6): EAGVTQSPTHLIKTRGQQATLRCSPISGHTSVYWYQQALGLGLQFLLWYDEGEERNRGNFPPRFSGRQFPNYSSELNVNALELEDSALYLCASSLWDSPLHFGNGTRLTVT.

This chain joins TRBV6-1 and TRBJ2-5; 8 bases match TRBD1. V lost 4 bases, J lost 4 bases, and 5 bases stayed unmatched. CDR1 MNHNS and CDR2 SASEGT come from the germline V gene. The CDR3 is 14 residues long. CDR3 in amino acids: CASSVSGGLETQYF. CDR3 DNA: TGTGCCAGCAGTGTTTCAGGGGGCTTAGAGACCCAGTACTTC.

V and J are TRBV5-6 and TRBJ1-2; D gene unclear. V shed 0 bases and J shed 4 bases, with 10 bases lying between them. Germline values: CDR1 SGHDT, CDR2 YYEEEE. CDR3 length: 14 residues. The CDR3 is CASSLGAGTYGYTF. As DNA, the CDR3 is TGTGCCAGCAGCTTGGGGGCAGGTACCTATGGCTACACCTTC. Supplemented by reference TRBV5-6 and TRBJ1-2, the full variable domain reads DAGVTQSPTHLIKTRGQQVTLRCSPKSGHDTVSWYQQALGQGPQFIFQYYEEEERQRGNFPDRFSGHQFPNYSSELNVNALLLGDSALYLCASSLGAGTYGYTFGSGTRLTVV.

The chain carries TRBV2 and TRBJ2-7; 7 bases match TRBD1. Looked up from germline, CDR1 is SNHLY and CDR2 is FYNNEI. The CDR3 runs to 13 residues. Trimming cost V 9 bases and J 3 bases; bases outside gene matches: 8. CDR3 nucleotide sequence: TGTGCCAGTGCAACAGGGGTTCGCTACGAGCAGTACTTC. It specifies CASATGVRYEQYF.

The rearrangement joins TRBV5-4 to TRBJ2-1; TRBD2 might be the D (6 bases). Per the germline V gene, CDR1 is SGHNT and CDR2 is YYREEE (reference sequence). The CDR3 covers 15 residues. V was pared by 5 bases and J by 3 bases, with 15 bases between. Here the CDR3 reads CASRPPGLVYNEQFF. CDR3 DNA sequence: TGTGCCAGCAGGCCTCCGGGACTGGTCTACAATGAGCAGTTCTTC.

The V gene is TRBV28, the J gene TRBJ2-3, with D perhaps TRBD2 (5 bases). The germline V gene has CDR1 MDHEN and CDR2 SYDVKM. The germline V and J ends were trimmed by 4 bases and 5 bases, with 16 bases remaining between them. The CDR3 loop spans 15 amino acids. The CDR3 DNA reads as TGTGCCAGCAGTTCACCATTACGGGGTGGAGATACGCAGTATTTT. This encodes CASSSPLRGGDTQYF.

V usage is TRBV5-1 and J usage is TRBJ2-6; 7 bases match TRBD1. Losses at the gene ends were 0 bases for V and 5 bases for J; bases not matched to a gene: 5. This CDR3 is built from 16 residues. CDR1 and CDR2 (germline): SGHRS, YFSETQ. Here the CDR3 DNA reads TGCGCCAGCAGCTTGGGGGACAGTAGCTGGGCCAACGTCCTGACTTTC. Translated: CASSLGDSSWANVLTF.

The chain links TRBV7-2 to TRBJ1-1; the D is unclear. The V gene lost 3 bases and the J gene lost 1 base, with 12 bases spanning the gap. Germline loops: CDR1 SGHTA, CDR2 FQGNSA. This CDR3 comprises 15 residues. The DNA for the CDR3 is TGTGCCAGCAGCTTGGACTATACCCCGAACACTGAAGCTTTCTTT. Translating it yields CASSLDYTPNTEAFF.

The chain joins TRBV29-1 to TRBJ1-2; the match to TRBD1 covers 9 bases. This CDR3 has 14 amino acids. CDR1 and CDR2 (germline): SQVTM, ANQGSEA. Germline trimming cut 6 bases from V and 4 bases from J; bases unmatched to any gene: 9. CDR3 sequence: CSVSTTGGGYGYTF. The CDR3, as DNA: TGCAGCGTCTCCACTACAGGGGGCGGCTATGGCTACACCTTC.